This T cell receptor (beta chain) comes out of a study of T cell clonotyping in hematopoietic cell transplantation. Findings and limits, study-wide: Graft donor and pretransplant recipient Inverse Simpson Index values predicted broader posttransplant TCR diversity.

The method was immunoSEQ multiplex PCR; TCRdb's version includes in-frame clones alone and lacks a portion of them. The sample has over a thousand clones, about half seen once. This CDR3 is 12 amino acids long. V dropped 8 bases and J dropped 3; count of bases not matched to a gene: 1. The germline CDR1 and CDR2 sequences are SEHNR and FQNEAQ (reference sequence). Only a few counts were recorded for this clone. Its cognate antigen is unknown. Recipients were bled about 28 days pretransplant and at posttransplant days 30, 100, 180. The chain carries TRBV7-9 and TRBJ1-5; 7 bases align to TRBD1. The sequenced sample was PBMCs, obtained 180 days after allogeneic stem cell transplant. This TCR was sampled from a male patient in his 50s who had an allogeneic stem cell transplant from an unrelated donor, so T cells may come from the graft donor. Some clones in this sample may be carry-over from other donors' samples. The CDR3 DNA follows: TGTGCCAGCGGGACAGACAATCAGCCCCAGCATTTT. Protein product: CASGTDNQPQHF.